This T cell receptor (beta chain) is from a study of spatial heterogeneity in lung cancer. About the study: Within raw reads, each unique TCR and UMI combination appeared on average more than ten times. Study results and limitations: Ubiquitous expanded tumor TCRs were seen in blood more at resection than at follow-up.

Each CDR3 protein gets one entry after TCRdb re-called the 5' RACE reads with MiXCR. Among over 85,000 distinct CDR3 sequences, just under 20% were seen once, and the ten largest hold just over 20%. Comments on this clonotype: The target antigen is unknown.

The CDR3 sequence is 15 residues long. The germline CDR1 and CDR2 sequences are LNHDA and SQIVND (reference sequence). V was clipped by 3 bases and J by 5 bases; unmatched bases: 10. Described time point: blood at routine non-recurrence follow-up after resection. Unsorted whole RNA of tumor, nontumor lung or frozen PBMC was sequenced. Sequenced material: PBMCs, taken at follow-up. This clonotype was obtained from a male donor with early-stage non-small cell lung cancer. The chain employs TRBV19 and TRBJ2-7; 7 bases map to TRBD1. The CDR3 DNA sequence: TGTGCCAGTAGTATGGCAACAGGGGTAAGCCACGAGCAGTACTTC. Translating it yields CASSMATGVSHEQYF.